This entry concerns a single T cell receptor (beta chain). Only patients with CD8+CD57+ cell expansion on flow cytometry were chosen for sequencing. Severe acquired aplastic anemia was present in all patients. Genomic DNA provided the template from which TCR beta VDJ and CDR3 profiles were obtained. MiXCR, applied by TCRdb to the reads, yields one record per CDR3 protein. The sample lists around 500,000 distinct CDR3 sequences; around 30% were seen once. This specimen comes from a study of CD8+CD57+ T cells in acquired aplastic anemia. Looked up from germline, CDR1 is LGHNA and CDR2 is YNFKEQ. V lost 0 bases, J lost 7 bases, and 16 bases lay in between. The CDR3 contains 17 residues.

The J gene is TRBJ1-6, the V gene TRBV4-2, with a weak D call TRBD1 (5 bases). Sequenced material: sorted CD4+, CD8+, or CD8+CD57+ T cells (not recorded which) from PBMCs. This receptor was identified in a human donor with aplastic anemia. The CDR3 region has the DNA TGTGCCAGCAGCCAAGAAGGTTGGGGGTTCAACAATTCACCCCTCCACTTT. Protein: CASSQEGWGFNNSPLHF.